This TCR beta chain was identified in a study of blood T cell repertoires in COVID-19. The cohort comprised adults aged about 18 to 89 years residing in about two dozen US areas. There are 16 residues in the CDR3. Per the germline V gene, CDR1 is SGHKS and CDR2 is YYEKEE (reference sequence). Trimming removed 2 bases at V and 2 bases at J, with 14 bases between. Only in-frame clones appear in the TCRdb table, and some are missing; sequencing was by immunoSEQ multiplex PCR. The table shows about 310,000 clones, with approximately 91% occurring only once. This chain joins TRBV5-5 and TRBJ1-5; TRBD1 is a possible D gene (6 bases). Material for sequencing was PBMCs or T cells enriched from blood (not recorded which). This TCR was recovered from a woman aged 40 to 50 who had recovered from COVID-19. As DNA, the CDR3 is TGTGCCAGCAGCTTTACAGGGTTCTTCGGCAATCAGCCCCAGCATTTT. Translation gives CASSFTGFFGNQPQHF.